Listed here is a single T cell receptor beta chain. The antigen is unknown. The data derive from a study of CD8 T cells in ankylosing spondylitis. Points from the study as a whole: Among TCR beta sequences, a motif of under 10 highly homologous variants appeared characteristic of ankylosing spondylitis blood. There were earlier reports of some motif variants in reactive arthritis synovial fluid and blood. Matched ankylosing spondylitis synovial fluid reportedly contained a significantly enriched population of disease-linked clones.

Germline CDR1 SNHLY, CDR2 FYNNEI. CDR3 length: 15 amino acids. Trimming took 10 bases from V and 2 from J, leaving 19 bases between them. By quantitative 5'-RACE with molecular barcodes, the TCR beta libraries were made. TCRdb analysed the 5' RACE reads with MiXCR anew, one entry per CDR3 protein. Of about 440,000 distinct CDR3 sequences detected, 15% to 20% appear once; the ten largest clones hold 1%. Sequenced: blood, either unsorted or a sorted T cell fraction (not recorded which). This TCR was sampled from a male donor with ankylosing spondylitis. The chain recombines TRBV2 with TRBJ2-3, with D maybe TRBD2 (5 bases). CDR3 nucleotide sequence: TGTGCCACCACCCGTAAGGCGGGTACCACAGATACGCAGTATTTT. Its protein product is CATTRKAGTTDTQYF.